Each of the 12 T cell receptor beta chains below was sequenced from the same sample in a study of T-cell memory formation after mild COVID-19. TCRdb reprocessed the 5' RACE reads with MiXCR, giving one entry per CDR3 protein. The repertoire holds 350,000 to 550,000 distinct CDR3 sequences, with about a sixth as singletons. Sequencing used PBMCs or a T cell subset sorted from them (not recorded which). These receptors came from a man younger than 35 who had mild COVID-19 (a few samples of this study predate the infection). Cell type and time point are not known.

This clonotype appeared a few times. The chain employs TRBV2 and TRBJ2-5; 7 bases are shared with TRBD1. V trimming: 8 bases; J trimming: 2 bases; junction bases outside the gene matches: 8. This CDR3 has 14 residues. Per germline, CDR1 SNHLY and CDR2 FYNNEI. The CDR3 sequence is CASRPGQIQETQYF. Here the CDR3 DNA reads TGTGCCAGCCGTCCGGGACAGATACAAGAGACCCAGTACTTC.

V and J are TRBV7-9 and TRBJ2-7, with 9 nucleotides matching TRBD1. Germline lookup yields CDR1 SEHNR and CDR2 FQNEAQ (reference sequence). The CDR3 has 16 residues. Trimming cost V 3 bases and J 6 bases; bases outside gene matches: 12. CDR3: CASSFSGTGSGGEQYV. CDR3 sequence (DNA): TGTGCCAGCAGCTTCTCTGGGACAGGGAGCGGTGGCGAGCAGTACGTC.

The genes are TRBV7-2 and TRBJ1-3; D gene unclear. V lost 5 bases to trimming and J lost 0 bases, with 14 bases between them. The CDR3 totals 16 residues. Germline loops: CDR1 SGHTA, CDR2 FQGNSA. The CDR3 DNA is TGTGCCAGCAGCCCATACTCGGGTTCCTCTGGAAACACCATATATTTT. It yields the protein CASSPYSGSSGNTIYF.

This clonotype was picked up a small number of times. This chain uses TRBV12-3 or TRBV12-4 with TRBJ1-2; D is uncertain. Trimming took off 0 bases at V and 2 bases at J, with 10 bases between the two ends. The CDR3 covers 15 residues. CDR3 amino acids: CASSLAGLGNYGYTF. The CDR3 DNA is TGTGCCAGCAGTTTAGCAGGGCTGGGGAACTATGGCTACACCTTC.

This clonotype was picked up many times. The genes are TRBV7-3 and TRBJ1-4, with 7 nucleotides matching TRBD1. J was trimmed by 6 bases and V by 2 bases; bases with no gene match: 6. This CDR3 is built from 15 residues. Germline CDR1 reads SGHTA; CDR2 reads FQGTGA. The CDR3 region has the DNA TGTGCCAGCAGCTTACTCACAGGGGAGGATGAAAAACTGTTTTTT. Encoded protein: CASSLLTGEDEKLFF.

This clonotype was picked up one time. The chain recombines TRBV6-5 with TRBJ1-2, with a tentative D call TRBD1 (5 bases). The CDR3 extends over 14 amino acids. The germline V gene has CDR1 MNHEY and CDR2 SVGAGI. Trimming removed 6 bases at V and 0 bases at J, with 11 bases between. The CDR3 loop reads CASSWWGANYGYTF. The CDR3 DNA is TGTGCCAGCAGCTGGTGGGGGGCTAACTATGGCTACACCTTC.

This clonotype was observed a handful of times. The CDR3 region has the DNA TGCAGTGCTAGGCCCGCCATACTAGCGGGGGGATCGGGGGAGCTGTTTTTT. Amino acid sequence: CSARPAILAGGSGELFF. The genes are TRBV20-1 and TRBJ2-2, with 12 bases that match TRBD2. This CDR3 is built from 17 residues. Germline V gives CDR1 DFQATT, CDR2 SNEGSKA (reference sequence). V dropped 3 bases and J dropped 8; count of bases not matched to a gene: 13.

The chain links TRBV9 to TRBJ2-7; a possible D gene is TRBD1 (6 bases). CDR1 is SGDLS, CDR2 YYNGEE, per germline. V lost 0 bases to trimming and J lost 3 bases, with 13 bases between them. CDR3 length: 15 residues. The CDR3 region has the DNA TGTGCCAGCAGCGTAGAGTGGGGGACAAGCTACGAGCAGTACTTC. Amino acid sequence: CASSVEWGTSYEQYF.

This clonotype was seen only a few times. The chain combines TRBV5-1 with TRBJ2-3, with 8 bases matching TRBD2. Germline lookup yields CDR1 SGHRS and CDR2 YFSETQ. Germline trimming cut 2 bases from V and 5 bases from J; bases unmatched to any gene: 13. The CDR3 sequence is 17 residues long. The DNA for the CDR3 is TGCGCCAGCAGCTTTACTACGGGGGGGCCGATCAAAGATACGCAGTATTTT. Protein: CASSFTTGGPIKDTQYF.

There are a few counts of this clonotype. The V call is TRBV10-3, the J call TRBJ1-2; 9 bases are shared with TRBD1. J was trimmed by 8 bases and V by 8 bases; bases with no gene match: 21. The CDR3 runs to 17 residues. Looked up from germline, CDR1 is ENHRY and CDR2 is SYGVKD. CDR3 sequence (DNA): TGTGCCATCCTACGCGGGACAGGGAGTGATCCTCATGGGGGCTACACCTTC. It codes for CAILRGTGSDPHGGYTF.

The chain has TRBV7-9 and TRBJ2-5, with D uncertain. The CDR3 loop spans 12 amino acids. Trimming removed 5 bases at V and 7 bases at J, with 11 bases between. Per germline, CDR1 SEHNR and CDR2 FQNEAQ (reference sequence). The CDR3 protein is CASSKGFRTQYF. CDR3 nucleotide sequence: TGTGCCAGCAGCAAGGGATTCCGGACCCAGTACTTC. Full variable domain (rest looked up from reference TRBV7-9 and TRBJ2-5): DTGVSQNPRHKITKRGQNVTFRCDPISEHNRLYWYRQTLGQGPEFLTYFQNEAQLEKSRLLSDRFSAERPKGSFSTLEIQRTEQGDSAMYLCASSKGFRTQYFGPGTRLLVL.

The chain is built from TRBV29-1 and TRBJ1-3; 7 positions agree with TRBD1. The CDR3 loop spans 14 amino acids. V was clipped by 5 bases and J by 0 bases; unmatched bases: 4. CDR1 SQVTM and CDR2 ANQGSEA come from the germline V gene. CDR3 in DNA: TGCAGCGTTTGGACAGGCGTCTCTGGAAACACCATATATTTT. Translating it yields CSVWTGVSGNTIYF.